These T cell receptor beta chains were read from a single sample in a study of molecular identifiers for immune sequencing clone quantification. TCRdb re-derived calls from the PCR reads in MiXCR, one entry per CDR3 protein. The sample yields 550,000 to 750,000 distinct CDR3 sequences, just under 20% seen once. Input material: naive CD8+ T cells from blood, with Jurkat cell RNA spiked in. These receptors originate from a human donor in good health. Some libraries in this study had Jurkat cell RNA spiked in. CDR3s include the opening cysteine and the closing phenylalanine or tryptophan. D genes are given only for firm matches. The size entry is marked missing in some rows and otherwise reads once, few, many or a size class.

J gene,clone size,V gene,D gene,CDR3 protein,CDR3 DNA
TRBJ2-7,many,TRBV4-2,NA,CASSQGRTSSYEQYF,TGTGCCAGCAGCCAAGGGCGAACGAGCTCCTACGAGCAGTACTTC
TRBJ2-7,many,TRBV29-1,NA,CSVEGSSYEQYF,TGCAGCGTTGAGGGGAGCTCCTACGAGCAGTACTTC
TRBJ2-5,few,TRBV20-1,TRBD2,CSAHGGTSGGHGLETQYF,TGCAGTGCTCACGGCGGGACTAGCGGGGGGCATGGGTTAGAGACCCAGTACTTC
TRBJ2-7,many,TRBV19,TRBD2,CASRPGTRSSYEQYF,TGTGCCAGTAGGCCCGGGACTAGATCCTCCTACGAGCAGTACTTC
TRBJ2-3,many,TRBV15,NA,CATSRDGGGSSTDTQYF,TGTGCCACCAGCAGAGATGGGGGCGGATCTAGCACAGATACGCAGTATTTT
TRBJ2-7,NA,TRBV28,NA,CAGSGTGMGPAYEQYF,TGTGCCGGCAGTGGAACAGGGATGGGACCAGCATACGAGCAGTACTTC
TRBJ1-1,many,TRBV7-2,NA,CASSSGDSNTEAFF,TGTGCCAGCAGCTCGGGGGATAGCAACACTGAAGCTTTCTTT
TRBJ2-7,many,TRBV29-1,NA,CSVSLAGPYEQYF,TGCAGCGTTTCTTTGGCAGGCCCCTACGAGCAGTACTTC
TRBJ2-2,once,TRBV13,NA,CASSSHHTGELFF,TGTGCCAGCAGCTCCCACCACACCGGGGAGCTGTTTTTT
TRBJ2-7,NA,TRBV4-1,TRBD2,CASSQDGTITYEQYF,TGCGCCAGCAGCCAAGATGGGACTATTACCTACGAGCAGTACTTC
TRBJ2-3,many,TRBV6-2/TRBV6-3,TRBD2,CASSYSEGLAGSTDTQYF,TGTGCCAGCAGTTACTCGGAGGGACTAGCGGGAAGCACAGATACGCAGTATTTT
TRBJ2-5,many,TRBV9,NA,CASSAQPGVTQYF,TGTGCCAGCAGCGCCCAACCGGGAGTGACCCAGTACTTC
TRBJ2-2,NA,TRBV27,NA,CTSSLRGLAGELFF,TGTACCAGCAGTTTGAGGGGTCTTGCCGGGGAGCTGTTTTTT
TRBJ1-1,many,TRBV20-1,NA,CSAREVLGTEAFF,TGCAGTGCTAGAGAGGTGCTGGGCACTGAAGCTTTCTTT
TRBJ2-7,many,TRBV4-1,TRBD1,CASSPKTGTYEQYF,TGCGCCAGCAGCCCTAAGACAGGGACCTACGAGCAGTACTTC
TRBJ2-1,NA,TRBV6-6,NA,CASTNTNEQFF,TGTGCCAGCACTAACACGAATGAGCAGTTCTTC
TRBJ2-7,NA,TRBV12-5,NA,CASGLLGSWQCF,TGTGCTAGTGGTTTGTTAGGCAGCTGGCAGTGCTTC
TRBJ1-6,NA,TRBV5-1,TRBD1,CASSLEPGQGNPPLHF,TGCGCCAGCAGCTTAGAGCCGGGACAGGGCAACCCACCCCTCCACTTT
TRBJ2-5,many,TRBV18,NA,CASSPPTGWDQETQYF,TGTGCCAGCTCACCACCTACAGGTTGGGATCAAGAGACCCAGTACTTC
TRBJ2-3,NA,TRBV19,TRBD2,CASSNRTSGGITDTQYF,TGTGCCAGTAGCAATAGGACTAGCGGGGGGATCACAGATACGCAGTATTTT
TRBJ2-7,NA,TRBV7-9,NA,CASSVQYGQLTYEQYF,TGTGCCAGCAGCGTACAATACGGACAGCTCACCTACGAGCAGTACTTC
TRBJ1-1,many,TRBV7-9,NA,CASSLGVWGGGFLKTEAFF,TGTGCCAGCAGCTTAGGGGTCTGGGGTGGGGGCTTCTTAAAGACTGAAGCTTTCTTT
TRBJ1-6,NA,TRBV12-5,NA,CASGLSSPLHF,TGTGCTAGTGGTTTATCTTCACCCCTCCACTTT
TRBJ2-5,many,TRBV3-1,TRBD2,CASIGSRGVTETQYF,TGTGCCAGCATCGGGTCCCGGGGGGTCACAGAGACCCAGTACTTC
TRBJ1-5,many,TRBV30,NA,CAWSVRAQPQHF,TGTGCCTGGAGTGTACGGGCCCAGCCCCAGCATTTT
TRBJ1-5,few,TRBV30,NA,CAWSVGQISNQPQHF,TGTGCCTGGAGTGTAGGCCAGATTAGCAATCAGCCCCAGCATTTT
TRBJ2-5,NA,TRBV7-2,TRBD1,CASSLGDRGTQYF,TGTGCCAGCAGCTTAGGGGACAGGGGAACCCAGTACTTC
TRBJ2-4,NA,TRBV7-6,NA,CASSLALGQGGDIQYF,TGTGCCAGCAGCTTAGCGCTGGGGCAGGGTGGGGACATTCAGTACTTC
TRBJ2-7,many,TRBV10-3,TRBD2,CAIGTPLAGDNYEQYF,TGTGCCATCGGGACCCCCCTAGCGGGGGATAACTACGAGCAGTACTTC
TRBJ2-3,many,TRBV4-1,NA,CASSGGLRTDTQYF,TGCGCCAGCAGCGGCGGACTTCGCACAGATACGCAGTATTTT
TRBJ1-2,many,TRBV12-3/TRBV12-4,TRBD1,CASTPTGVLGGYTF,TGTGCCAGCACCCCAACAGGGGTCCTGGGTGGCTACACCTTC
TRBJ1-1,many,TRBV30,NA,CAWMGTEAFF,TGTGCCTGGATGGGTACTGAAGCTTTCTTT
TRBJ1-4,many,TRBV7-6,NA,CASSLVGRLDEKLFF,TGTGCCAGCAGCTTAGTCGGTCGACTGGATGAAAAACTGTTTTTT
TRBJ1-5,many,TRBV19,NA,CASSYGDPQPQHF,TGTGCCAGTAGTTACGGGGATCCTCAGCCCCAGCATTTT
TRBJ2-7,few,TRBV27,TRBD2,CASSKRSGLAGVHEQYF,TGTGCCAGCAGTAAAAGATCGGGACTAGCGGGAGTCCACGAGCAGTACTTC
TRBJ2-3,many,TRBV5-1,TRBD2,CASRDGTSGGTDTQYF,TGCGCCAGCAGGGACGGGACTAGCGGGGGCACAGATACGCAGTATTTT
TRBJ2-1,many,TRBV7-2,TRBD2,CASSLDGGYNEQFF,TGTGCCAGCAGCTTAGACGGGGGGTACAATGAGCAGTTCTTC
TRBJ1-2,few,TRBV20-1,TRBD1,CSARLTGTGPYGYTF,TGCAGTGCTAGGTTAACCGGGACAGGCCCTTATGGCTACACCTTC
TRBJ2-7,NA,TRBV30,NA,CAWSVTDVSEQYF,TGTGCCTGGAGTGTAACCGACGTGTCCGAGCAGTACTTC
TRBJ2-2,many,TRBV12-3/TRBV12-4,NA,CASTTHKAGELFF,TGTGCCAGCACCACCCATAAGGCCGGGGAGCTGTTTTTT
TRBJ2-7,many,TRBV7-9,NA,CASRMNGDRAYEQYF,TGTGCCAGCAGGATGAACGGGGACCGAGCCTACGAGCAGTACTTC
TRBJ2-7,many,TRBV27,NA,CASSFGRASYEQYF,TGTGCCAGCAGTTTCGGCCGGGCCTCCTACGAGCAGTACTTC
TRBJ2-7,NA,TRBV7-2,NA,CASTLDGQVSYEQYF,TGTGCCAGCACCTTAGACGGCCAGGTCTCCTACGAGCAGTACTTC
TRBJ2-3,many,TRBV19,NA,CASSIGRATDTQYF,TGTGCCAGTAGTATCGGGAGAGCGACAGATACGCAGTATTTT
TRBJ2-7,NA,TRBV9,NA,CASSPLGSFYEQYF,TGTGCCAGCAGCCCACTTGGCAGTTTCTACGAGCAGTACTTC
TRBJ2-1,many,TRBV4-3,TRBD2,CASSPAGSYEQFF,TGCGCCAGCAGCCCAGCGGGATCCTATGAGCAGTTCTTC
TRBJ1-5,few,TRBV4-1,NA,CASSQALHREMGQPQHF,TGCGCCAGCAGCCAAGCTCTTCACAGGGAAATGGGTCAGCCCCAGCATTTT
TRBJ2-3,many,TRBV4-3,NA,CASSQVGPTDTQYF,TGCGCCAGCAGCCAAGTGGGCCCAACAGATACGCAGTATTTT
TRBJ2-7,many,TRBV19,NA,CASSGAGPVEQYF,TGTGCCAGTAGTGGAGCTGGTCCGGTTGAGCAGTACTTC
TRBJ2-1,NA,TRBV12-3/TRBV12-4,TRBD2,CASSAAGLRSFF,TGTGCCAGCAGTGCCGCGGGACTAAGGTCATTCTTC
TRBJ2-7,NA,TRBV2,NA,CASSESSRPTEQYF,TGTGCCAGCAGTGAAAGCTCTAGACCTACGGAGCAGTACTTC
TRBJ2-1,many,TRBV29-1,NA,CSVRPAGPALVQFF,TGCAGCGTTCGGCCGGCAGGGCCCGCGTTAGTACAGTTCTTC